Included here is one T cell receptor (beta chain) sequence, with context. This entry is derived from a study of OX40 agonist ivuxolimab in advanced cancers. Across the whole study: The drug used for patients, ivuxolimab, was an agonistic anti-OX40 (CD134) antibody. Each dose-escalation patient presented with hepatocellular carcinoma, melanoma, renal cell or head and neck cancer. Partial responses were achieved by three patients, one with hepatocellular carcinoma and two with cutaneous melanoma.

At baseline, cycle 4 day 1, and cycle 7 day 1, blood was sampled. The CDR3 loop spans 19 amino acids. CDR1 is MGHRA, CDR2 YSYEKL, per germline. V dropped 7 bases and J dropped 5; count of bases not matched to a gene: 19. Data came from immunoSEQ multiplex PCR; TCRdb stores just in-frame clones and leaves some out. The data hold about 60,000 clones, with around 90% observed a single time. This material consisted of CD4+ or CD8+ T cells sorted from blood, taken in a trial of the OX40 agonist ivuxolimab. The V and J genes are TRBV4-1 and TRBJ2-3; 12 nucleotides agree with TRBD2. This TCR derives from an adult with an advanced solid tumor such as melanoma, head and neck, liver or kidney cancer. The CDR3 DNA is TGCGCCAGCACCCCCCTGCCCCTAGCGGGAGGGCTCGGGGTAGATACGCAGTATTTT. It is translated as CASTPLPLAGGLGVDTQYF.